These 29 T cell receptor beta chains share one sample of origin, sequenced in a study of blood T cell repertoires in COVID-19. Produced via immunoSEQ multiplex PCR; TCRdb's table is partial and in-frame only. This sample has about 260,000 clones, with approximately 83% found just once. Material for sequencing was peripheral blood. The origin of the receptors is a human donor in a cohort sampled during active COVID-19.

CDR3 region: CASSLSGLGQPQHF. The CDR3 coding sequence is TGTGCCAGCAGCTTGTCAGGGCTGGGTCAGCCCCAGCATTTT. The chain employs TRBV5-6 and TRBJ1-5; weak D call: TRBD1 (5 bases). V was trimmed by 1 base and J by 6 bases, leaving 11 bases between them. Germline loops: CDR1 SGHDT, CDR2 YYEEEE. The CDR3 loop spans 14 amino acids.

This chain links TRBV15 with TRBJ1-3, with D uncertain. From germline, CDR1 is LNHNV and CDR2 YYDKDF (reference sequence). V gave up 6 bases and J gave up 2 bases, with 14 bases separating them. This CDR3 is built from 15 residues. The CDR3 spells CATSPFGEPGNTIYF. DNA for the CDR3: TGTGCCACCAGTCCTTTCGGGGAGCCTGGAAACACCATATATTTT.

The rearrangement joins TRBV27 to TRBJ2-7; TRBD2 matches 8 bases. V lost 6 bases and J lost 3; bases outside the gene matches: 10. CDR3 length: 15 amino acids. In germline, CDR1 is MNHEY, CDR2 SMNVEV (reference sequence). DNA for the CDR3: TGTGCCAGCAGGTTACCGACTAGCGCTTACTACGAGCAGTACTTC. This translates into CASRLPTSAYYEQYF.

As DNA, the CDR3 is TGTGCCAGCAGCATCCTAATAGCGGGAGATATCCACGAGCAGTACTTC. Translation: CASSILIAGDIHEQYF. This rearrangement joins TRBV5-4 to TRBJ2-7, with 9 nucleotides matching TRBD2. CDR1 is SGHNT and CDR2 is YYREEE in the germline V gene (reference sequence). V lost 4 bases, J lost 5 bases, and 13 bases stayed unmatched. This CDR3 contains 16 residues.

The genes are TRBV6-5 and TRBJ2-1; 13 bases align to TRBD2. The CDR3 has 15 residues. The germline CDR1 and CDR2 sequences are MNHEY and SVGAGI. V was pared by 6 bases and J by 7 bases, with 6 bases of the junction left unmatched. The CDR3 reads CASRREGLAGNEQFF. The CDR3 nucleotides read TGTGCCAGCAGGAGGGAGGGACTAGCGGGAAATGAGCAGTTCTTC.

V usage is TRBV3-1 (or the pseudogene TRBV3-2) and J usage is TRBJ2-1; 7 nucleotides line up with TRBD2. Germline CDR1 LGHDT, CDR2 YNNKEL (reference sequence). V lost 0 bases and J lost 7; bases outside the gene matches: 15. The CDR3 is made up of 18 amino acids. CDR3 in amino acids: CASSQERASGPIGNEQFF. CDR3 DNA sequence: TGTGCCAGCAGCCAAGAGCGAGCTAGCGGCCCCATAGGGAATGAGCAGTTCTTC.

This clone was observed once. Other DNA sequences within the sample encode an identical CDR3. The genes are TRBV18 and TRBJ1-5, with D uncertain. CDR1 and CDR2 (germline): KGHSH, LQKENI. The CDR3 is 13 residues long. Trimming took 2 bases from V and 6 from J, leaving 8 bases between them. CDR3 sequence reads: CASSPGGSQPQHF. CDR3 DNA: TGTGCCAGCTCACCAGGCGGTAGTCAGCCCCAGCATTTT.

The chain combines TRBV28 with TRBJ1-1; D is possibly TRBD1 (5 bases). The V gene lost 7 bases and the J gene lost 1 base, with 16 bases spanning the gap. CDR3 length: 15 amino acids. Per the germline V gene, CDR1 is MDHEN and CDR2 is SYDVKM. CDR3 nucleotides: TGTGCCAGCACCTCCGGGGGTGGGGGGAACACTGAAGCTTTCTTT. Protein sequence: CASTSGGGGNTEAFF.

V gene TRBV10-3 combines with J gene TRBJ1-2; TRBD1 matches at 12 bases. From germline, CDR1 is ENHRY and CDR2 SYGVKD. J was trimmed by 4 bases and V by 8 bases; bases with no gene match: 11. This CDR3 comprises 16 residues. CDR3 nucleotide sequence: TGTGCCATCGGCTTGGGACAGGGGGCGCGGGGCTATGGCTACACCTTC. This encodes CAIGLGQGARGYGYTF.

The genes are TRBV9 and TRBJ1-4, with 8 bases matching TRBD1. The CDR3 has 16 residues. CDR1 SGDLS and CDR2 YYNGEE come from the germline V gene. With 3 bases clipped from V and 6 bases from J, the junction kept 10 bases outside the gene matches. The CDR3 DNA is TGTGCCAGCAGCGCAGACAGGGGTGGGGCGCATGAAAAACTGTTTTTT. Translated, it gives CASSADRGGAHEKLFF.

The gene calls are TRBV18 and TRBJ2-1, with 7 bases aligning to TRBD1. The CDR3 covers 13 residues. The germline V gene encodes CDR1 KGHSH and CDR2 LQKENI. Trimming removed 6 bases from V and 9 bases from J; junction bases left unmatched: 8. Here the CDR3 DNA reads TGTGCCAGCTCGACCGGGACAGAGTTTGAGCAGTTCTTC. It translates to CASSTGTEFEQFF. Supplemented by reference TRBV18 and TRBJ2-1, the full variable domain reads NAGVMQNPRHLVRRRGQEARLRCSPMKGHSHVYWYRQLPEEGLKFMVYLQKENIIDESGMPKERFSAEFPKEGPSILRIQQVVRGDSAAYFCASSTGTEFEQFFGPGTRLTVL.

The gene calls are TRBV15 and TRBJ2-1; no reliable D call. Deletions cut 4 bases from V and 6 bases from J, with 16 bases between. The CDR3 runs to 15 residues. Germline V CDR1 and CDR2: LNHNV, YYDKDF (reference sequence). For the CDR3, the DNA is TGTGCCACCAGCACCATGGGCAAGAAACTCAATGAGCAGTTCTTC. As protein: CATSTMGKKLNEQFF.

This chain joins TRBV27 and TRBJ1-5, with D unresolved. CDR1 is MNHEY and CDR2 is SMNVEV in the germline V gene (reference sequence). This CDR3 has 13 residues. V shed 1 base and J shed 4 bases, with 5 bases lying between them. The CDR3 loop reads CASSLWQNQPQHF. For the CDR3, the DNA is TGTGCCAGCAGTTTATGGCAAAATCAGCCCCAGCATTTT.

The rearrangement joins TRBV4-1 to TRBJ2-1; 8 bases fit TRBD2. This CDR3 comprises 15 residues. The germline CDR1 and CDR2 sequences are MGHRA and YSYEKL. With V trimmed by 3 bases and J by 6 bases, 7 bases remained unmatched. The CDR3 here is CASSQGTRISNEQFF. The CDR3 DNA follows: TGCGCCAGCAGCCAGGGGACTAGGATCTCCAATGAGCAGTTCTTC.

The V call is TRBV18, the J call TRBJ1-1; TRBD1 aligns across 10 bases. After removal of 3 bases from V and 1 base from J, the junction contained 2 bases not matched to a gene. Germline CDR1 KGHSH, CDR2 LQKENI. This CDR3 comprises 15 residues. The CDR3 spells CASSPRQGANTEAFF. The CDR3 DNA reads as TGTGCCAGCTCACCTAGACAGGGGGCGAACACTGAAGCTTTCTTT.

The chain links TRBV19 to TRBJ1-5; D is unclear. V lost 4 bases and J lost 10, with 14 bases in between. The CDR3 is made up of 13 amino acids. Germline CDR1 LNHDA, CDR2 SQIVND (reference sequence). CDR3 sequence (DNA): TGTGCCAGTAGTACCGCAGAGCAGGAACCCCAGCATTTT. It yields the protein CASSTAEQEPQHF.

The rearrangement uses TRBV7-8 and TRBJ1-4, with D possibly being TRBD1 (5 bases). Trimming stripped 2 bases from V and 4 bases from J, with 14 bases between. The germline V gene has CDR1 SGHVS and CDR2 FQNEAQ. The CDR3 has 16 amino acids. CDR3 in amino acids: CASSLNTGRGNEKLFF. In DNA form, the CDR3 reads TGTGCCAGCAGCTTAAACACGGGGAGGGGTAATGAAAAACTGTTTTTT.

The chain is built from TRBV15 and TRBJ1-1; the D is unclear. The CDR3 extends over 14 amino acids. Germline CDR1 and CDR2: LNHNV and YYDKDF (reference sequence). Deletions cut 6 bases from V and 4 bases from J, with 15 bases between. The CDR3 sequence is CATRITLEGTEAFF. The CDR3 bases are TGTGCCACCAGAATCACCTTAGAGGGCACTGAAGCTTTCTTT.

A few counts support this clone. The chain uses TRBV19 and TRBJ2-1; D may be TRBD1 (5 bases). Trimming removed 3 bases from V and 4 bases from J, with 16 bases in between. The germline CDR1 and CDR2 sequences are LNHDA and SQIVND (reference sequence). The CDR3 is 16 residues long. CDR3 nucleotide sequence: TGTGCCAGTAGTATTGTGGGGCAGGGTGGATACAATGAGCAGTTCTTC. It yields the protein CASSIVGQGGYNEQFF.

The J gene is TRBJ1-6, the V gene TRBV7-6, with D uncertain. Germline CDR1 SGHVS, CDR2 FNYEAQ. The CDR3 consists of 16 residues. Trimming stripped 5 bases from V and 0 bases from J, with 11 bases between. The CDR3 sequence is CASSEQLSSYNSPLHF. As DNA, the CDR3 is TGTGCCAGCAGCGAACAGCTTAGCTCCTATAATTCACCCCTCCACTTT.

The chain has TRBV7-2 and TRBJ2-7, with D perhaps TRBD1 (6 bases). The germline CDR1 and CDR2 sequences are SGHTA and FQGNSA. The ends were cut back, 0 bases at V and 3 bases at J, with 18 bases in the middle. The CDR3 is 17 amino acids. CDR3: CASSLAFKTGWDYEQYF. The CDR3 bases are TGTGCCAGCAGCTTAGCGTTTAAAACAGGGTGGGACTACGAGCAGTACTTC. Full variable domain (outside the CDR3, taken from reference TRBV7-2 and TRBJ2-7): GAGVSQSPSNKVTEKGKDVELRCDPISGHTALYWYRQSLGQGLEFLIYFQGNSAPDKSGLPSDRFSAERTGGSVSTLTIQRTQQEDSAVYLCASSLAFKTGWDYEQYFGPGTRLTVT.

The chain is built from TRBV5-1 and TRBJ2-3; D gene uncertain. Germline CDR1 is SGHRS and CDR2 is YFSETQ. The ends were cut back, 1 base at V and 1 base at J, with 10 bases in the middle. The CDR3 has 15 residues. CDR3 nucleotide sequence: TGCGCCAGCAGCTTGTCCGTTCTCCGCACAGATACGCAGTATTTT. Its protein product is CASSLSVLRTDTQYF.

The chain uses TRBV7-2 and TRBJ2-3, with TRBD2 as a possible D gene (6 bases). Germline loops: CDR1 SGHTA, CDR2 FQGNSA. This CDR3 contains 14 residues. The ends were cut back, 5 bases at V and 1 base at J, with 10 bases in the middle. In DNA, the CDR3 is TGTGCCAGCAGCGGGGACTGGGGCACAGATACGCAGTATTTT. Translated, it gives CASSGDWGTDTQYF.

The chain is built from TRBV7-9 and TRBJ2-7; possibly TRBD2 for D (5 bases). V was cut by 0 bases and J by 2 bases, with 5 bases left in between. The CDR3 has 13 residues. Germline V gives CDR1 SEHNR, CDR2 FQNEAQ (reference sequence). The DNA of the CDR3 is TGTGCCAGCAGCTTAGCCGGGGCCTACGAGCAGTACTTC. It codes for CASSLAGAYEQYF.

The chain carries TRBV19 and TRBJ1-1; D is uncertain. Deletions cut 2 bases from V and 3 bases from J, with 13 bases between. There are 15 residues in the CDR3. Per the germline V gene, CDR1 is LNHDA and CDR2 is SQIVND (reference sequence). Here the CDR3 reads CASSITGVADTEAFF. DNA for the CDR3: TGTGCCAGTAGTATAACCGGGGTTGCGGACACTGAAGCTTTCTTT.

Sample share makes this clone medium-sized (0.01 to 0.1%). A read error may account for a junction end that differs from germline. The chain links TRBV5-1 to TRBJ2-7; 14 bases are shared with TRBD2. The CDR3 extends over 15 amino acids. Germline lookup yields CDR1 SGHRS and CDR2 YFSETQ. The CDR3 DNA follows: TGCGCCAGCAGTGCGGACCCTGGACTAGCGGGAGGATCGGACTTC. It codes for CASSADPGLAGGSDF.

The DNA of the CDR3 is TGTGCCAGCTCACCATTGGCTAGCGGAGATAGCACAGATACGCAGTATTTT. It codes for CASSPLASGDSTDTQYF. The rearrangement uses TRBV18 and TRBJ2-3; 7 nucleotides agree with TRBD2. Germline CDR1 is KGHSH and CDR2 is LQKENI. The CDR3 is 17 amino acids. Germline trimming cut 2 bases from V and 0 bases from J; bases unmatched to any gene: 8. The whole variable domain, filled in from reference TRBV18 and TRBJ2-3, reads NAGVMQNPRHLVRRRGQEARLRCSPMKGHSHVYWYRQLPEEGLKFMVYLQKENIIDESGMPKERFSAEFPKEGPSILRIQQVVRGDSAAYFCASSPLASGDSTDTQYFGPGTRLTVL.

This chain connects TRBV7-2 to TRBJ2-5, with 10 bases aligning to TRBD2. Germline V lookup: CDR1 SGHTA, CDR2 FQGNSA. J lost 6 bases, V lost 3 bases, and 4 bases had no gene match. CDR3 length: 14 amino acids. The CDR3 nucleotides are TGTGCCAGCAGCTTTAGCGGGAGGACCCAGACCCAGTACTTC. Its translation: CASSFSGRTQTQYF.

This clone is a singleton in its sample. The CDR3 here is CASSFYPRTGNEKLFF. The DNA of the CDR3 is TGTGCCAGCAGCTTTTATCCGAGGACAGGGAATGAAAAACTGTTTTTT. The chain has TRBV5-4 and TRBJ1-4; 8 bases align to TRBD1. The V gene end was trimmed by 2 bases and the J gene end by 5 bases; junction bases not matched to a gene: 8. In germline, CDR1 is SGHNT, CDR2 YYREEE (reference sequence). The CDR3 is 16 residues long. Looking up the rest from reference TRBV5-4 and TRBJ1-4 gives the full variable domain: ETGVTQSPTHLIKTRGQQVTLRCSSQSGHNTVSWYQQALGQGPQFIFQYYREEENGRGNFPPRFSGLQFPNYSSELNVNALELDDSALYLCASSFYPRTGNEKLFFGSGTQLSVL.